This TCR beta chain was sequenced for a study of neurological immune-mediated disorders. V lost 2 bases to trimming and J lost 4 bases; unmatched junction nucleotides: 11. The CDR3 loop spans 17 amino acids. Germline CDR1 DFQATT, CDR2 SNEGSKA (reference sequence). The cDNA was synthesized by means of template-switch 5'RACE, which was carried out with 10-nucleotide random UMIs. MiXCR was run by TCRdb on the 5' RACE reads, yielding one entry per CDR3 protein. The sample shows 55,000 to 70,000 distinct CDR3 sequences, roughly 11% of them seen only once. This clonotype was observed a handful of times. Antigen specificity is unknown. Study-wide points: Healthy controls had more TCR clonal expansion than multiple sclerosis, which showed the least, whereas HTLV-1-associated myelopathy showed the most.

Where libraries were unsorted, they were derived from 2 million PBMCs stored at -80 degrees C. Sequenced: PBMCs. This sequence was found in a man aged 60 to 75 in good health. The rearrangement uses TRBV20-1 and TRBJ2-3, with TRBD2 matching over 11 bases. The CDR3 nucleotides are TGCAGTGCTAGAACAACTACCGGGACTAGCGGCCCAGATACGCAGTATTTT. Residues: CSARTTTGTSGPDTQYF.